This T cell receptor beta chain was profiled in a study of response to subunit inactivated influenza vaccine. A single record per CDR3 protein comes from TCRdb applying MiXCR to the RT-PCR reads. Of about 780,000 distinct CDR3 sequences in the sample, roughly 20% were seen once. General study findings and limits: Each seasonal influenza vaccination recruits few new T cells, the authors suggested.

The germline V and J ends were trimmed by 0 bases and 0 bases, with 10 bases remaining between them. The germline V gene has CDR1 SGHRS and CDR2 YFSETQ. The CDR3 loop spans 15 amino acids. About this clonotype itself: Its antigen remains unidentified.

This chain joins TRBV5-1 and TRBJ2-7; no clear D gene. The TCR comes from a man aged 45-60 years who received an inactivated influenza vaccine. Here the sequenced sample was PBMCs from blood, taken 4 to 6 days after vaccination. The CDR3 region is CASSLVSRYSYEQYF. In nucleotides, the CDR3 is TGCGCCAGCAGCTTGGTATCCCGTTACTCCTACGAGCAGTACTTC.